The entry below describes one T cell receptor beta chain. The data were taken from a study of early T cells in non-severe SARS-CoV-2 infection. TCRdb reprocessed the 5' RACE reads with MiXCR, giving one entry per CDR3 protein. The sample has 40,000 or so distinct CDR3 sequences, roughly 11% seen once. In germline, CDR1 is LGHNA, CDR2 YSLEER. This CDR3 contains 17 residues. The junction had 9 bases not matched to a gene; V was cut back by 1 base and J by 3 bases. This chain uses TRBV4-3 with TRBJ2-7; TRBD1 aligns across 10 bases. The origin of this receptor is an adult who was a healthcare worker with PCR-confirmed SARS-CoV-2 infection or an uninfected control (not recorded which). The sequenced material came from whole blood. The CDR3 loop is CASSQVPRDRGFYEQYF. CDR3 coding DNA: TGCGCCAGCAGCCAAGTCCCACGGGACAGGGGATTCTACGAGCAGTACTTC.